The T cell receptor beta chain under discussion was sequenced for a study of CD4 T cells in relation to SARS-CoV-2 and coronaviruses listed by TCRdb under 2021. For the study in its entirety: In the ViraFEST assay, PBMCs were cultured with antigen for approximately ten days, after which TCR beta CDR3s were sequenced to identify antigen-specific clonal expansions. A different TCR-beta assay, based on Illumina, was used to sequence expansion assays from other donors in the study. The Adaptive Biotechnologies TCR-sequencing kit was used for samples from a few pre-COVID donors and for the naive versus memory experiments, whereas the other data were Illumina-based. The negative reference condition was either a culture with an HIV-1 Nef peptide pool or a culture with no peptide. The study assessed, at the TCR clonotype level, memory CD4+ T cell crossreactivity between SARS-CoV-2 and common cold coronavirus spike proteins. HLA restriction was mapped for shared crossreactive spike epitopes using patient-derived lymphoblastoid cell lines. General conclusions and limits of the study: The study was limited by small numbers of patients and tested TCRs. Crossreactivity analysis centred on spike protein, so crossreactivity against other viral proteins was not assessed. Because no donor provided both pre-pandemic and post-infection samples, tracing the source of pre-existing responses was limited. Memory CD4+ clonotypes crossrecognizing SARS-CoV-2 and at least one common cold coronavirus spike were found in roughly 59% of donors. Crossreactive clones showed significantly weaker SARS-CoV-2-driven expansion than monoreactive clones, consistent with antigenic imprinting.

CD4+ T cells from unexposed donors were collected before the COVID-19 pandemic (2011-2018). Following 10 days of culture, the EasySep CD4+ T cell isolation kit was used to isolate CD4+ T cells. As cell numbers permitted, CD4+ T cells from unexposed donors were tested for reactivity to SARS-CoV-2 S and N and to four common cold coronavirus spike pools. PBMCs were cultured at some 2 million per well in IMDM supplemented with around 4.7% human AB serum and 8 to 10 IU/ml IL-2. Half of the culture medium was replaced with fresh IL-2-containing medium on days 3 and 7. Triplicate replicate wells were generally used for each peptide culture condition. The leukapheresis product used for the unexposed donors was purchased from a commercial source. PBMCs were isolated from leukapheresis product or whole blood by Ficoll-Paque PLUS gradient centrifugation. PBMCs were either cryopreserved at -140 degrees C or used fresh in the expansion assay. The QIAamp Micro DNA Kit was used to extract genomic DNA from the CD4+ T cells.

The library was made by the immunoSEQ multiplex PCR assay. Regarding the original processing steps: During preprocessing, nonproductive sequences were discarded, as were any CDR3s that did not begin with C, did not end with F or W, or were shorter than 7 amino acids. Antigen-specific clonotypes were called with the MANAFEST web app, based on expansion relative to reference and other culture wells. A clone was considered positive if significant expansion relative to the reference culture was observed in 2 of 3 replicate wells at an FDR below 0.05. Positive clones also required significant expansion versus all other tandem wells and an odds ratio above 5. CDR3 homology was quantified as pairwise Levenshtein distance, calculated with the stringdist R package after three terminal residues were trimmed from each end. TCRdb took over this immuneACCESS table, retaining in-frame rearrangements with V and J assigned. Such tables are incomplete; in checked studies, under half of the missing clones stem from an unresolved V gene, and the remainder is unexplained. V and J calls and clone size come straight from that table; D and trimming were deduced from the DNA. For this sample there are 18,000 or so clones; around 73% appear just once. The leading ten clones occupy roughly 19% of the sample.

With respect to this clone: Its antigen specificity is not known. No base-level quality is on record; no much larger clone is a single base apart.

The source is a human donor in good health. Sequences were obtained from CD4+ T cells from PBMCs, cultured in vitro.

The DNA is as follows: TGTGCCAGCAGTTACTCTGGGGGTCGAGACACTGAAGCTTTCTTT. Translation gives CASSYSGGRDTEAFF. Recombination connected TRBV6-5 to TRBJ1-1, and possibly TRBD1, on 5 matching bases. V drops 0 bases and J drops 3 bases, leaving 11 bases in between. Reading the germline V gene gives CDR1 MNHEY and CDR2 SVGAGI. The CDR3 goes from the cysteine to the phenylalanine over 15 residues. Solely the CDR3 DNA is kept, with 45 bases framed from the first base.